The 29 T cell receptor beta chains presented below share a single source sample, sequenced in a study of blood T cell repertoires in COVID-19. Only in-frame clones appear in the TCRdb table, and some are missing; sequencing was by immunoSEQ multiplex PCR. The profile covers tens of thousands of clones, with approximately 80% appearing a single time and roughly 13% taken by the ten largest. What was sequenced was peripheral blood. Receptor source: an elderly man with acute or convalescent COVID-19.

This clone was seen only a few times. The rearrangement uses TRBV27 and TRBJ2-2; D perhaps matches TRBD1 (5 bases). Looked up from germline, CDR1 is MNHEY and CDR2 is SMNVEV (reference sequence). This CDR3 contains 15 residues. Trimming removed 2 bases from V and 3 bases from J, with 10 bases in between. The CDR3 DNA reads as TGTGCCAGCAGTTTAAAGAGACAGTACACCGGGGAGCTGTTTTTT. Residues: CASSLKRQYTGELFF.

The chain joins TRBV6-2 or TRBV6-3 to TRBJ2-1, with a possible D match to TRBD1 (5 bases). This CDR3 region has 11 residues. Per germline, CDR1 MNHEY and CDR2 SVGEGT. The V and J ends lost 5 bases and 9 bases respectively, with 8 bases between them. CDR3: CASSQGPEQFF. In DNA, the CDR3 is TGTGCCAGCAGTCAGGGTCCTGAGCAGTTCTTC.

The chain uses TRBV30 and TRBJ1-1; D not resolved. Trimming shortened V by 5 bases and J by 7 bases, and 14 bases separated the two germline ends. This CDR3 region has 12 residues. Germline CDR1 is GTSNPN and CDR2 is SVGIG (reference sequence). This CDR3 reads CAWDRHGLEAFF. The CDR3 nucleotides are TGTGCCTGGGATCGACACGGCCTTGAAGCTTTCTTT.

The chain combines TRBV10-3 with TRBJ2-1; 9 nucleotides agree with TRBD1. The junction had 4 bases not matched to a gene; V was cut back by 4 bases and J by 3 bases. CDR1 and CDR2 from the germline V gene are ENHRY and SYGVKD. This CDR3 region has 15 residues. CDR3 coding DNA: TGTGCCATCAGTGGCCGGGACAGGGACTACAATGAGCAGTTCTTC. This sequence encodes CAISGRDRDYNEQFF.

This clone came up many times. V is TRBV3-1 (or the pseudogene TRBV3-2) and J is TRBJ2-7, with D tentatively TRBD2 (6 bases). Trimming pared 1 base from V and 2 bases from J, leaving 21 bases between. The CDR3 extends over 18 amino acids. The germline V gene has CDR1 LGHDT and CDR2 YNNKEL (reference sequence). The CDR3 reads CASSQVARRDGRPYEQYF. CDR3 DNA sequence: TGTGCCAGCAGCCAAGTGGCAAGGAGGGACGGGAGACCCTACGAGCAGTACTTC.

This clone was observed a single time. The V call is TRBV5-5, the J call TRBJ1-5, with a weak D call TRBD1 (5 bases). CDR3 length equals 15 residues. Germline V gene lookup returns CDR1 SGHKS and CDR2 YYEKEE (reference sequence). Trimming took off 0 bases at V and 1 base at J, with 8 bases between the two ends. The chain's CDR3 is CASSLEGWSNQPQHF. DNA for the CDR3: TGTGCCAGCAGCTTGGAGGGGTGGAGCAATCAGCCCCAGCATTTT. The full variable domain, with the rest looked up from reference TRBV5-5 and TRBJ1-5, is DAGVTQSPTHLIKTRGQQVTLRCSPISGHKSVSWYQQVLGQGPQFIFQYYEKEERGRGNFPDRFSARQFPNYSSELNVNALLLGDSALYLCASSLEGWSNQPQHFGDGTRLSIL.

In this sample, this clone turned up once. The chain recombines TRBV18 with TRBJ1-1; 7 nucleotides match TRBD1. The CDR3 sequence is 16 residues long. V was clipped by 3 bases and J by 0 bases; unmatched bases: 7. Germline-derived CDR1 and CDR2 are KGHSH and LQKENI. This CDR3 is CASSPLGQALNTEAFF. The CDR3 nucleotides read TGTGCCAGCTCACCCCTAGGACAGGCTTTGAACACTGAAGCTTTCTTT.

Details on this clone: The junction differs from germline at one of its ends, possibly a read error. The chain employs TRBV7-7 and TRBJ2-2; D is perhaps TRBD1 (5 bases). Germline V gene data show CDR1 as SSHAT and CDR2 as FNYEAQ (reference sequence). This CDR3 is built from 15 residues. DNA for the CDR3: TGTGCTAGCAGCTCCAATGCAGGGTACGGCGGGGAGCTGTTTTTT. Protein sequence: CASSSNAGYGGELFF.

The CDR3 nucleotides are TGCGCCAGCAGCCATGGATTAACCCGGGGCCCCAAAGCAGGGGAACTGTTTTTT. The encoded protein is CASSHGLTRGPKAGELFF. The chain combines TRBV4-1 with TRBJ1-4; perhaps TRBD1 as D (6 bases). Germline V gene lookup returns CDR1 MGHRA and CDR2 YSYEKL. This CDR3 has 18 amino acids. V dropped 3 bases and J dropped 12 bases, with 29 bases sitting between them.

The chain is built from TRBV24-1 and TRBJ2-5; 10 bases are a match to TRBD1. Germline trimming cut 2 bases from V and 4 bases from J; bases unmatched to any gene: 6. CDR1 KGHDR and CDR2 SFDVKD come from the germline V gene. The CDR3 contains 16 residues. The CDR3 DNA is TGTGCCACCAGTGATTCCCGGGACAGGGGTGGAGAGACCCAGTACTTC. Protein: CATSDSRDRGGETQYF.

V and J are TRBV5-4 and TRBJ2-7; D remains unclear. Trimming took 0 bases from V and 3 from J, leaving 7 bases between them. The germline V gene has CDR1 SGHNT and CDR2 YYREEE (reference sequence). The CDR3 has 13 residues. CDR3 sequence reads: CASSLGRSYEQYF. The DNA of the CDR3 is TGTGCCAGCAGCTTGGGACGGAGCTACGAGCAGTACTTC.

The V gene is TRBV11-2, the J gene TRBJ2-3; weak D call: TRBD2 (5 bases). Germline V gene lookup returns CDR1 SGHAT and CDR2 FQNNGV. V lost 4 bases, J lost 6 bases, and 20 bases lay in between. The CDR3 has 16 residues. The DNA of the CDR3 is TGTGCCAGCAGCTCTACGAGTGGCGGGCCCTGGGATACGCAGTATTTT. This translates into CASSSTSGGPWDTQYF. Based on the CDR3 plus reference TRBV11-2 and TRBJ2-3, the full variable domain is EAGVAQSPRYKIIEKRQSVAFWCNPISGHATLYWYQQILGQGPKLLIQFQNNGVVDDSQLPKDRFSAERLKGVDSTLKIQPAKLEDSAVYLCASSSTSGGPWDTQYFGPGTRLTVL.

The CDR3 protein is CATSLSSLNTGELFF. CDR3 sequence (DNA): TGTGCCACCAGCTTATCCTCCTTGAACACCGGGGAGCTGTTTTTT. The chain joins TRBV15 to TRBJ2-2; D not resolved. The ends were cut back, 5 bases at V and 1 base at J, with 11 bases in the middle. The CDR3 extends over 15 amino acids. Germline CDR1 LNHNV, CDR2 YYDKDF (reference sequence).

V gene TRBV5-8 combines with J gene TRBJ2-3, with D tentatively TRBD1 (6 bases). Trimming removed 5 bases from V and 4 bases from J, with 17 bases in between. The CDR3 sequence is 15 residues long. Germline V gene data show CDR1 as SGHTS and CDR2 as YDEGEE. The CDR3 sequence: CASRPWESGADTQYF. As DNA, the CDR3 is TGTGCCAGCAGACCATGGGAGTCAGGGGCAGATACGCAGTATTTT.

V usage is TRBV7-9 and J usage is TRBJ1-4; D is uncertain. V dropped 5 bases and J dropped 6 bases, with 16 bases sitting between them. The CDR3 is 15 residues long. The germline gives CDR1 SEHNR, CDR2 FQNEAQ (reference sequence). CDR3 nucleotide sequence: TGTGCCAGCAGCCACCCCGGACTGAGAGATGAAAAACTGTTTTTT. As protein: CASSHPGLRDEKLFF.

The gene calls are TRBV28 and TRBJ1-2, with a possible D match to TRBD1 (6 bases). Germline CDR1 is MDHEN and CDR2 is SYDVKM. With 7 bases removed from V and 8 bases from J, the gap between germline ends came to 17 bases. The CDR3 spans 13 residues. The CDR3 coding sequence is TGTGCCAGCACCCTTGGGGGGGGCTTCGGCTACACCTTC. This codes for CASTLGGGFGYTF.

The chain joins TRBV20-1 to TRBJ1-3, with D possibly TRBD1 on 5 matching bases. V shed 3 bases and J shed 5 bases, with 11 bases lying between them. The CDR3 sequence is 13 residues long. Germline V gives CDR1 DFQATT, CDR2 SNEGSKA (reference sequence). CDR3 in DNA: TGCAGTGCTAGTCAAAGGGGCAGAAACACCATATATTTT. Encoded protein: CSASQRGRNTIYF.

This chain links TRBV5-1 with TRBJ2-7, with D tentatively TRBD1 (7 bases). There are 14 residues in the CDR3. Germline-derived CDR1 and CDR2 are SGHRS and YFSETQ. Trimming removed 4 bases at V and 5 bases at J, with 16 bases between. CDR3 amino acids: CASSRGDSRNEQYF. DNA of the CDR3: TGCGCCAGCAGCAGGGGGGACAGCCGGAACGAGCAGTACTTC.

The genes are TRBV7-9 and TRBJ1-1; 10 bases fit TRBD1. Germline assignment: CDR1 SEHNR and CDR2 FQNEAQ (reference sequence). With V trimmed by 1 base and J by 3 bases, 2 bases remained unmatched. This CDR3 comprises 15 residues. DNA for the CDR3: TGTGCCAGCAGCTTAGGGGACAGGGGATACACTGAAGCTTTCTTT. As protein: CASSLGDRGYTEAFF.

As regards this clone: Additional DNA sequences in this sample encode the identical CDR3. The J gene is TRBJ2-3, the V gene TRBV2, with 8 bases matching TRBD1. The CDR3 is made up of 14 amino acids. V dropped 4 bases and J dropped 3; count of bases not matched to a gene: 3. The germline gives CDR1 SNHLY, CDR2 FYNNEI. For the CDR3, the DNA is TGTGCCAGCAGTGGAGACAGGGGTACAGATACGCAGTATTTT. Protein: CASSGDRGTDTQYF.

The V gene is TRBV6-6, the J gene TRBJ2-1; 12 bases agree with TRBD2. J was trimmed by 9 bases and V by 5 bases; bases with no gene match: 11. Germline loops: CDR1 MNHNY, CDR2 SVGAGI (reference sequence). The CDR3 is made up of 16 amino acids. For the CDR3, the DNA is TGTGCCAGCAGTCAAACTAGCGGGAGGAGTTATGGTGAGCAGTTCTTC. It codes for CASSQTSGRSYGEQFF.

V usage is TRBV2 and J usage is TRBJ1-1; the D is unclear. CDR3 length: 15 amino acids. Trimming stripped 2 bases from V and 5 bases from J, with 15 bases between. Germline loops: CDR1 SNHLY, CDR2 FYNNEI. The CDR3 here is CASSESDTTWTEAFF. CDR3 nucleotides: TGTGCCAGCAGTGAATCTGACACAACGTGGACTGAAGCTTTCTTT. Drawing the rest from reference TRBV2 and TRBJ1-1, the complete variable domain is EPEVTQTPSHQVTQMGQEVILRCVPISNHLYFYWYRQILGQKVEFLVSFYNNEISEKSEIFDDQFSVERPDGSNFTLKIRSTKLEDSAMYFCASSESDTTWTEAFFGQGTRLTVV.

The chain links TRBV18 to TRBJ2-1; weak D call: TRBD2 (6 bases). Per the germline V gene, CDR1 is KGHSH and CDR2 is LQKENI. This CDR3 region has 16 residues. Deletions cut 1 base from V and 6 bases from J, with 16 bases between. CDR3 DNA sequence: TGTGCCAGCTCACCACTAAGCGTCGGGAGCCTCAATGAGCAGTTCTTC. Residues: CASSPLSVGSLNEQFF.

A word on this clone: One end of the junction fails to match germline, which may point to a read error. V is TRBV29-1 and J is TRBJ2-1, with TRBD2 identical over 13 bases. CDR1 is SQVTM and CDR2 is ANQGSEA in the germline V gene. The CDR3 is made up of 14 amino acids. The CDR3 protein is CSFELAGGMDEQFF. CDR3 in DNA: TGCAGCTTTGAACTAGCGGGAGGGATGGATGAGCAGTTCTTC.

The J gene is TRBJ2-2, the V gene TRBV7-3; 7 bases are a match to TRBD2. The CDR3 covers 15 residues. Germline CDR1 and CDR2: SGHTA and FQGTGA. V lost 3 bases to trimming and J lost 7 bases; unmatched junction nucleotides: 8. CDR3 nucleotides: TGTGCCAGCAGCTTTGGGAGGGCCGCCTTCGGGGAGCTGTTTTTT. Amino acid sequence: CASSFGRAAFGELFF.

This chain connects TRBV11-2 to TRBJ1-2; no firm D call. This CDR3 has 12 residues. Trimming pared 3 bases from V and 4 bases from J, leaving 6 bases between. Germline V lookup: CDR1 SGHAT, CDR2 FQNNGV. CDR3 sequence (DNA): TGTGCCAGCAGCTTCACCGGCTATGGCTACACCTTC. This translates into CASSFTGYGYTF.

The chain recombines TRBV6-5 with TRBJ1-2; 10 nucleotides align to TRBD1. This CDR3 spans 14 amino acids. The trim removed 2 bases at V and 7 bases at J, leaving 4 bases unmatched. The germline CDR1 and CDR2 sequences are MNHEY and SVGAGI. CDR3 bases: TGTGCCAGCAGTTACCTGACAGGGGGCAGTGGCTACACCTTC. It specifies CASSYLTGGSGYTF.

This sequence joins TRBV5-1 and TRBJ1-4; D is possibly TRBD1 (5 bases). Germline CDR1 reads SGHRS; CDR2 reads YFSETQ. The V end was cut by 4 bases, the J end by 6 bases, with 16 bases between. The CDR3 consists of 15 residues. Written as DNA, the CDR3 is TGCGCCAGCAGCAAGGGACCCACGGGGGATGAAAAACTGTTTTTT. Its protein is CASSKGPTGDEKLFF.

The rearrangement joins TRBV19 to TRBJ1-1, with D perhaps matching TRBD1 (5 bases). This CDR3 comprises 13 residues. Germline V CDR1 and CDR2: LNHDA, SQIVND (reference sequence). Trimming stripped 5 bases from V and 7 bases from J, with 14 bases between. The CDR3 here is CASSGFSGGEAFF. CDR3 nucleotide sequence: TGTGCCAGTAGTGGCTTCTCGGGGGGTGAAGCTTTCTTT. Full variable domain (outside the CDR3, taken from reference TRBV19 and TRBJ1-1): DGGITQSPKYLFRKEGQNVTLSCEQNLNHDAMYWYRQDPGQGLRLIYYSQIVNDFQKGDIAEGYSVSREKKESFPLTVTSAQKNPTAFYLCASSGFSGGEAFFGQGTRLTVV.